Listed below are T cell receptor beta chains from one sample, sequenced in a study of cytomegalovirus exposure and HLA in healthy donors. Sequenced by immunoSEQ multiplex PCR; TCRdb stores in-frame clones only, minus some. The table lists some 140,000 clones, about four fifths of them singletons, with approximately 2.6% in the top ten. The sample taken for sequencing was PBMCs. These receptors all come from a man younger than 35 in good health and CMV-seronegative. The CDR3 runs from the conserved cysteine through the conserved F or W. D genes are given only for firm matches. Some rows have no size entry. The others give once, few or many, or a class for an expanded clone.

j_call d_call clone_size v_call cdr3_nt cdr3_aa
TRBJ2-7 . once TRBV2 TGTGCCAGCATGGACATTGCCTACGAGCAGTACTTC CASMDIAYEQYF
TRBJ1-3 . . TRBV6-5 TGTGCCAGCAGTAGGGGTCCTGGAAACACCATATATTTT CASSRGPGNTIYF
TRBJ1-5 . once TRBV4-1 TGCGCCAGCAGCCACCCCCCCGGGGGAGGTCAGCCCCAGCATTTT CASSHPPGGGQPQHF
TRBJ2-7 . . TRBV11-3 TGTGCCAGCAGTCGGGGGGCGGACCCCTTTAACGAGCAGTACTTC CASSRGADPFNEQYF
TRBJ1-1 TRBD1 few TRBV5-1 TGCGCCAGCAGCTCCCCCGACAGGGGGGTACGGGGAACTGAAGCTTTCTTT CASSSPDRGVRGTEAFF
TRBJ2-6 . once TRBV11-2 TGTGCCAGCAGCTTGAGAGGGACTGGGGCCAACGTCCTGACTTTC CASSLRGTGANVLTF
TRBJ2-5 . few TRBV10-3 TGTGCCATCACCCAGGACAGACAAGAGACCCAGTACTTC CAITQDRQETQYF
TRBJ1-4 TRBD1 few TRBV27 TGTGCCAGCAGTTTATCTTTTCGACAGGGGGGGGAAAAACTGTTTTTT CASSLSFRQGGEKLFF
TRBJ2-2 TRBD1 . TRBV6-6 TGTGCCAGCATGGTGGACAGGGTGAGGGCCGGGGAGCTGTTTTTT CASMVDRVRAGELFF
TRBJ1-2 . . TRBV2 TGTGCCAGCAGTGGACTGAGTAGATATGGCTACACCTTC CASSGLSRYGYTF
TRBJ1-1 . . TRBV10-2 TGCGCCAGCAAGGAAGCGTTTGGGAACACTGAAGCTTTCTTT CASKEAFGNTEAFF
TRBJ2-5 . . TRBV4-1 TGCGCCAGCAGCCCGGGTCCCGGTGGGACCCAGTACTTC CASSPGPGGTQYF
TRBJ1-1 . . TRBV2 TGTGCCAGCAGTGAATACGCCAGGTGCTTCTTT CASSEYARCFF
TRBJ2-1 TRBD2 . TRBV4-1 TGCGCCAGCAGCCAAGTCATCTTTGCGGGGGGCCCTTACAATGAGCAGTTCTTC CASSQVIFAGGPYNEQFF
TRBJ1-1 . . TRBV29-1 TGCAGCGTGGTGCCTGCGGGGGCGCGTACTGAAGCTTTCTTT CSVVPAGARTEAFF
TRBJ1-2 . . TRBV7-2 TGTGCCAGCAGCTCCCCCTCGGGGGAAGGGGGCTACACCTTC CASSSPSGEGGYTF
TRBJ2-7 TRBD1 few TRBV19 TGTGCCAGTAGTTCACCCGGGACAGGGGTCGGGGAGCAGTACTTC CASSSPGTGVGEQYF
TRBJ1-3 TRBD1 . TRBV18 TGTGCCAGCTCACGGACAGGGACCCCGGGAAACACCATATATTTT CASSRTGTPGNTIYF
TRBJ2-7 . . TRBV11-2 TGTGCCAGCAGGATGGTTCCAGCCTACGAGCAGTACTTC CASRMVPAYEQYF
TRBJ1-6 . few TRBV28 TGTGCCAGCAGTTTAGTTACGAGCTCCTATAATTCACCCCTCCACTTT CASSLVTSSYNSPLHF
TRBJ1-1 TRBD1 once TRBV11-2 TGTGCCAGCAGCGTAACGAGGGACAGAAATGAAGCTTTCTTT CASSVTRDRNEAFF
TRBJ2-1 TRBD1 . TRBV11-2 TGTGCCAGCAGCTCACAGACAGGGAAGAATGAGCAGTTCTTC CASSSQTGKNEQFF
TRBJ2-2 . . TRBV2 TGTGCCAGCAGTGAGCAGGCGCTAAACACCGGGGAGCTGTTTTTT CASSEQALNTGELFF
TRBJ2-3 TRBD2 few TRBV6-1 TGTGCCAGCACCGCATTTAGCGGGGGGGCAGATACGCAGTATTTT CASTAFSGGADTQYF
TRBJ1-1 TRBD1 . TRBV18 TGTGCCAGCTCACCTAGGACAGGGGAAGAAGCTTTCTTT CASSPRTGEEAFF
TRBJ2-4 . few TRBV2 TGTGCCAGCTCCAGACAGGTTACTCCGGACTTC CASSRQVTPDF
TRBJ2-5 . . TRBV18 TGTGCCAGCTCACCTGGCTCAGGACTTGGACAAGAGACCCAGTACTTC CASSPGSGLGQETQYF
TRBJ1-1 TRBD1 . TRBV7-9 TGTGCCAGCGCCCGGACAGGGAGTGTCCCTGAAGCTTTCTTT CASARTGSVPEAFF
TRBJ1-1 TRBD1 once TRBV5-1 TGCGCCAGCAGCTTGGCGCGGCAGGGGGCTGTGAGAGCTTTCTTT CASSLARQGAVRAFF
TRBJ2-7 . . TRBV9 TGTGCCAGCAGCGTAGGAGGAACCGACTACGAGCAGTACTTC CASSVGGTDYEQYF
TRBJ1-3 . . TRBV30 TGTGCCTGGAGTCCCCGGGGGTTCGCAAACACCATATATTTT CAWSPRGFANTIYF
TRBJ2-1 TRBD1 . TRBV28 TGTGCCAGCAGAACCCGGGACAGGGTTTCCAATGAGCAGTTCTTC CASRTRDRVSNEQFF
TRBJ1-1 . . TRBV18 TGTGCCAGCTCCCCCCAGGCCCTTGTTCCGAACACTGAAGCTTTCTTT CASSPQALVPNTEAFF
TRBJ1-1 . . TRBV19 TGTGCCAGTCGGACAAACCCGAACACTGAAGCTTTCTTT CASRTNPNTEAFF
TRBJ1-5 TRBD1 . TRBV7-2 TGTGCCAGCAGCTCCCGGGACAGGGGCAATCAGCCCCAGCATTTT CASSSRDRGNQPQHF
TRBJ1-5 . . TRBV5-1 TGCGCCAGCAGCTATGGACTCGCTAGCAATCAGCCCCAGCATTTT CASSYGLASNQPQHF
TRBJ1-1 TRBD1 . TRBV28 TGTGCCAGCAGTTCCTTACAGGGGTGGACTGAAGCTTTCTTT CASSSLQGWTEAFF
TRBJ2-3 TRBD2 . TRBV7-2 TGTGCCAGCAGCCAAAACGTAGGGCGGGGGGGCGGAGATACGCAGTATTTT CASSQNVGRGGGDTQYF
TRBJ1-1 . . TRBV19 TGTGCCAGTAGTATAGGTGTGGGAGGGGGGACTGAAGCTTTCTTT CASSIGVGGGTEAFF
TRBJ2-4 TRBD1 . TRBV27 TGTGCCAGCAGAGGACAGGGTAAAAACAGTCAGTACTTC CASRGQGKNSQYF
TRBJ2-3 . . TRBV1 TGCACCAGCAGCCAAACGGGCGGGGGACCAGATACGCAGTATTTT CTSSQTGGGPDTQYF
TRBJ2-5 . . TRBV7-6 TGTGCCAGCAGCTCTACAGGGTCGGAGACCCAGTACTTC CASSSTGSETQYF
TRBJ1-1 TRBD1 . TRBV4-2 TGTGCCAGCAGCCGCGGGACAGGGGGGATGAACACTGAAGCTTTCTTT CASSRGTGGMNTEAFF
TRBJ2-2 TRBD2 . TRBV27 TGTGCCAGCAGTTTAGGGACTAGCGGGTTTACCGGGGAGCTGTTTTTT CASSLGTSGFTGELFF
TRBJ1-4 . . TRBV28 TGTGCCAGCAGTTTGTACCAGGGGATAGAAAAACTGTTTTTT CASSLYQGIEKLFF
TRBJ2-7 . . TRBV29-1 TGCAGCGTTGAAGGTCAGGGCGATCCCCACGAGCAGTACTTC CSVEGQGDPHEQYF
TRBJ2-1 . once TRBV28 TGTGCCAGCAGTTTGGACGGGGGTAGCTCCTACAATGAGCAGTTCTTC CASSLDGGSSYNEQFF
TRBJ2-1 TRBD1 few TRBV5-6 TGTGCCAGCAGCTGGAGGACAGGGAGAGGGAATGAGCAGTTCTTC CASSWRTGRGNEQFF
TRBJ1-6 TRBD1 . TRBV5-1 TGCGCCAGCAGCAAGGACAGGGGAGCTTCACCCCTCCACTTT CASSKDRGASPLHF
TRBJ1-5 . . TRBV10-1 TGCGCCAGCAAACACCCCAGGGGTAGCAATCAGCCCCAGCATTTT CASKHPRGSNQPQHF
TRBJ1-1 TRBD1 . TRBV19 TGTGCCACAGGACAGGGAAGGTCCGCTGAAGCTTTCTTT CATGQGRSAEAFF
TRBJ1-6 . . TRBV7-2 TGTGCCAGCAGCCGCCCCGCCGGTGGTTTTTATTCACCCCTCCACTTT CASSRPAGGFYSPLHF
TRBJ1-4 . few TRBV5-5 TGTGCCAGCAGCTCCTGGGCGCCGAATGAAAAACTGTTTTTT CASSSWAPNEKLFF